Below are 32 T cell receptor beta chains sequenced from a single sample in a study of blood T cells in healthy people across ages. A sample-barcoded 5' primer and a J-beta primer mix were used in a second PCR of roughly 6 to 12 cycles. TCRdb redid the calling of the 5' RACE reads with MiXCR, one entry per CDR3 protein. The sample has 1.5 million to 2 million distinct CDR3 sequences; about 35% are singletons. Specimen: blood. The source of these receptors is a woman in her thirties in good health.

The V call is TRBV7-6, the J call TRBJ2-5, with unresolved D. Looked up from germline, CDR1 is SGHVS and CDR2 is FNYEAQ. The ends were cut back, 1 base at V and 3 bases at J, with 9 bases in the middle. This CDR3 has 14 residues. The CDR3, as DNA: TGTGCCAGCAGCTTAGACCTCAGTGAAGAGACCCAGTACTTC. It yields the protein CASSLDLSEETQYF.

This clonotype was observed a handful of times. The chain uses TRBV19 and TRBJ2-1; D call uncertain. The CDR3 extends over 12 amino acids. V was shortened by 3 bases and J by 8 bases, with 8 bases between the two germline ends. Germline CDR1 reads LNHDA; CDR2 reads SQIVND (reference sequence). In nucleotides, the CDR3 is TGTGCCAGTAGTATGGTGGGGTATGAGCAGTTCTTC. The encoded protein is CASSMVGYEQFF.

The chain uses TRBV6-5 and TRBJ1-2; the D gene is possibly TRBD1 (6 bases). V was trimmed by 5 bases and J by 8 bases, leaving 15 bases between them. Germline lookup yields CDR1 MNHEY and CDR2 SVGAGI. This CDR3 spans 13 amino acids. The CDR3 here is CASSPGAGVGYTF. CDR3 in DNA: TGTGCCAGCAGTCCCGGGGCAGGGGTAGGCTACACCTTC.

This clonotype has more than one count but fewer than ten. The rearrangement joins TRBV2 to TRBJ2-3; 14 nucleotides line up with TRBD2. This CDR3 has 14 residues. CDR1 is SNHLY and CDR2 is FYNNEI in the germline V gene. J lost 8 bases, V lost 9 bases, and 7 bases had no gene match. This CDR3 reads CASTRLAGGLTQYF. CDR3 sequence (DNA): TGTGCCAGTACGAGACTAGCGGGAGGGCTTACGCAGTATTTT.

This chain joins TRBV3-1 and TRBJ2-5; D might be TRBD1 or TRBD2, each matching 6 bases. The J call may be mistaken, given a closer DNA end match to TRBJ2-7. This CDR3 region has 18 residues. Germline-derived CDR1 and CDR2 are LGHDT and YNNKEL (reference sequence). CDR3 in DNA: TGTGCCAGCAGCCCCCCACGGAGGGGGAAGAAAGGGCTTTACGAGCAGTACTTC. Its translation is CASSPPRRGKKGLYEQYF.

This clonotype appeared once. This chain links TRBV5-1 with TRBJ1-1; possible D gene TRBD1, 5 bases. The CDR3 loop spans 19 amino acids. Trimming took off 1 base at V and 0 bases at J, with 22 bases between the two ends. Per the germline V gene, CDR1 is SGHRS and CDR2 is YFSETQ. The CDR3 reads CASSLLGSGTWGMNTEAFF. The CDR3 nucleotides are TGCGCCAGCAGCTTGTTGGGTTCCGGGACCTGGGGAATGAACACTGAAGCTTTCTTT.

The chain joins TRBV5-1 to TRBJ2-1; 7 positions match TRBD2. The V segment lost 4 bases and the J segment 1 base; nucleotides outside the gene matches: 5. The length of the CDR3 is 15 residues. Germline CDR1 SGHRS, CDR2 YFSETQ. The CDR3 here is CASSVLADSYNEQFF. CDR3 coding DNA: TGCGCCAGCAGCGTCCTAGCGGATTCCTACAATGAGCAGTTCTTC.

This clonotype has ten or more counts. The rearrangement uses TRBV28 and TRBJ2-7; 8 bases match TRBD2. Germline CDR1 MDHEN, CDR2 SYDVKM. The CDR3 has 13 amino acids. With 8 bases clipped from V and 3 bases from J, the junction kept 6 bases outside the gene matches. The DNA for the CDR3 is TGTGCCAGCCAGTCGGCGGGGGGCTACGAGCAGTACTTC. This sequence encodes CASQSAGGYEQYF.

This clonotype has only a few counts. The chain carries TRBV2 and TRBJ2-3; 11 positions match TRBD2. The CDR3 covers 17 residues. Germline V CDR1 and CDR2: SNHLY, FYNNEI. Unmatched junction bases numbered 13, after V lost 8 bases and J lost 3 bases. The CDR3 protein is CASQKTPLAGETDTQYF. The CDR3 DNA reads TGTGCCAGCCAGAAGACCCCACTAGCGGGGGAAACAGATACGCAGTATTTT.

Turning to this clonotype: A much larger clone is a single base away; this may be a read error. The DNA of the CDR3 is TGCAGTGCTAGGTTAGCGGGACAGGGGGCAGGCGAGCAGTACTTC. Protein sequence: CSARLAGQGAGEQYF. This chain links TRBV20-1 with TRBJ2-5; 12 bases map to TRBD1. The J call is uncertain, as TRBJ2-7 better fits the DNA end. The CDR3 is made up of 15 amino acids. The germline V gene has CDR1 DFQATT and CDR2 SNEGSKA (reference sequence).

This clonotype was seen only once. This chain connects TRBV9 to TRBJ2-5; TRBD2 aligns across 7 bases. There are 15 residues in the CDR3. CDR1 and CDR2 from the germline V gene are SGDLS and YYNGEE. V lost 3 bases to trimming and J lost 1 base; unmatched junction nucleotides: 6. The CDR3 bases are TGTGCCAGCAGCGCGAGCGGGGCGGGCCAAGAGACCCAGTACTTC. Encoded protein: CASSASGAGQETQYF.

V usage is TRBV20-1 and J usage is TRBJ1-1; D is perhaps TRBD1 (5 bases). V was pared by 2 bases and J by 11 bases, with 18 bases between. Germline CDR1 DFQATT, CDR2 SNEGSKA (reference sequence). This CDR3 is 13 amino acids long. The CDR3 DNA reads TGCAGTGCTAGAATGCTCCGGGACGGAGGGGCTTTCTTT. Its protein is CSARMLRDGGAFF.

Written as DNA, the CDR3 is TGTGCCGTCCAGGGACAGGAGCACGGCTACACCTTC. Translation gives CAVQGQEHGYTF. The chain couples TRBV10-3 to TRBJ1-2; 8 nucleotides match TRBD1. The CDR3 runs 12 residues. Per the germline V gene, CDR1 is ENHRY and CDR2 is SYGVKD. V lost 11 bases, J lost 8 bases, and 10 bases stayed unmatched.

This clonotype has a handful of counts. The gene calls are TRBV6-1 and TRBJ2-4, with D perhaps being TRBD1 or TRBD2 (5 bases each). Trimming stripped 2 bases from V and 6 bases from J, with 17 bases between. The CDR3 runs to 16 residues. The V gene's germline CDR1 is MNHNS and CDR2 SASEGT. The CDR3 coding sequence is TGTGCCAGCAGTGAAAAAGGGGTCGGGACGTTAAACATTCAGTACTTC. This sequence encodes CASSEKGVGTLNIQYF.

The rearrangement uses TRBV27 and TRBJ1-5; no reliable D call. The CDR3 sequence is 14 residues long. Deletions cut 3 bases from V and 6 bases from J, with 12 bases between. CDR1 is MNHEY, CDR2 SMNVEV, per germline (reference sequence). The CDR3 nucleotides read TGTGCCAGCAGTTTCGGAGGGCGGTTTCAGCCCCAGCATTTT. Translation gives CASSFGGRFQPQHF.

This clonotype turned up a few times. The chain links TRBV4-1 to TRBJ2-5; D is unclear. With 0 bases removed from V and 4 bases from J, the gap between germline ends came to 15 bases. Germline values: CDR1 MGHRA, CDR2 YSYEKL. This CDR3 comprises 16 residues. The CDR3 nucleotides read TGCGCCAGCAGCCAAGATTCCCCAGGAAGACGAGAGACCCAGTACTTC. It translates to CASSQDSPGRRETQYF.

Of note for this clonotype: One end of the junction is discordant with germline, which a read error may explain. This rearrangement joins TRBV9 to TRBJ2-1; D not resolved. The CDR3 spans 16 residues. Germline V gives CDR1 SGDLS, CDR2 YYNGEE. The CDR3 nucleotides are TGTGCCAGCAGCGTAGTGCCTGGAAACTCCTACAATGAGCGGTTCTTC. It yields the protein CASSVVPGNSYNERFF.

The gene calls are TRBV10-2 and TRBJ2-7; 11 bases line up with TRBD1. Germline CDR1 and CDR2: WSHSY and SAAADI. CDR3 length equals 15 residues. V dropped 2 bases and J dropped 2; count of bases not matched to a gene: 2. CDR3 sequence reads: CASSERGQGAYEQYF. Here the CDR3 DNA reads TGCGCCAGCAGTGAGAGGGGACAGGGGGCCTACGAGCAGTACTTC.

The chain is built from TRBV6-1 and TRBJ2-1; D perhaps matches TRBD2 (5 bases). Germline V CDR1 and CDR2: MNHNS, SASEGT. Trimming left V 1 base short and J 10 bases short, with 11 bases between. This CDR3 contains 13 residues. The CDR3, as DNA: TGTGCCAGCAGTGAAGTATCGGTAGCGGAGCAGTTCTTC. Protein product: CASSEVSVAEQFF.

The V and J genes are TRBV2 and TRBJ2-3, with D maybe TRBD1 (6 bases). The CDR3 length is 16 residues. Germline CDR1 reads SNHLY; CDR2 reads FYNNEI. V lost 2 bases to trimming and J lost 8 bases, with 20 bases between them. The CDR3 protein is CASSESAGETWPTQYF. In DNA, the CDR3 is TGTGCCAGCAGTGAATCGGCAGGGGAGACCTGGCCTACGCAGTATTTT.

In its sample, this clonotype was seen a few times. The junction departs from the called germline gene at one end, perhaps through a read error. The chain recombines TRBV9 with TRBJ2-3; 7 bases agree with TRBD1. In germline, CDR1 is SGDLS, CDR2 YYNGEE. CDR3 length: 15 amino acids. CDR3 protein: CASSVRRGSTDTQYF. The CDR3, as DNA: TGCGCCAGCAGCGTACGCAGGGGGAGTACAGATACGCAGTATTTT.

This rearrangement joins TRBV27 to TRBJ2-7; D call uncertain. The CDR3 spans 13 residues. Trimming left V 2 bases short and J 3 bases short, with 8 bases between. Germline CDR1 MNHEY, CDR2 SMNVEV (reference sequence). The DNA of the CDR3 is TGTGCCAGCAGTTTAAGTCCCCACTACGAGCAGTACTTC. Translating it yields CASSLSPHYEQYF.

The chain links TRBV27 to TRBJ2-7, with 11 positions matching TRBD1. After removal of 3 bases from V and 2 bases from J, the junction contained 3 bases not matched to a gene. Germline V gene data show CDR1 as MNHEY and CDR2 as SMNVEV (reference sequence). The CDR3 sequence is 15 residues long. The CDR3 nucleotides are TGTGCCAGCAGTTTCTGGACAGGGGGCGCCTACGAGCAGTACTTC. Its protein is CASSFWTGGAYEQYF.

This clonotype occurred a few times. Germline and junction disagree at one end, which may indicate a read error. The V gene is TRBV11-2, the J gene TRBJ1-2; D is unclear. Per the germline V gene, CDR1 is SGHAT and CDR2 is FQNNGV. This CDR3 region has 15 residues. The CDR3 coding sequence is TGTGCCAGCAGCTTAGATCCGGGGTTTAACTATGGCCACACCTTC. Amino acids: CASSLDPGFNYGHTF.

V gene TRBV7-3 combines with J gene TRBJ2-2, with D perhaps TRBD1 (6 bases). Trimming stripped 6 bases from V and 2 bases from J, with 13 bases between. Germline V gene data show CDR1 as SGHTA and CDR2 as FQGTGA. CDR3 size: 15 residues. In DNA form, the CDR3 reads TGTGCCAGCAGTGGCAGGGGTCCCAACACCGGGGAGCTGTTTTTT. Residues: CASSGRGPNTGELFF. Complete variable domain (other parts from reference TRBV7-3 and TRBJ2-2): GAGVSQTPSNKVTEKGKYVELRCDPISGHTALYWYRQSLGQGPEFLIYFQGTGAADDSGLPNDRFFAVRPEGSVSTLKIQRTERGDSAVYLCASSGRGPNTGELFFGEGSRLTVL.

The chain is built from TRBV4-2 and TRBJ2-2; tentative D call: TRBD2 (6 bases). This CDR3 has 16 amino acids. The V gene's germline CDR1 is LGHNA and CDR2 YNFKEQ. The V and J ends lost 4 bases and 7 bases respectively, with 19 bases between them. For the CDR3, the DNA is TGTGCCAGCAGCCCCGGGCGCGGGGCGAGGATCGGGGAGCTGTTTTTT. This encodes CASSPGRGARIGELFF.

The gene calls are TRBV4-2 and TRBJ2-3, with 11 bases lining up with TRBD2. J gave up 2 bases and V 0 bases, and 7 bases lay outside the gene matches. The CDR3 sequence is 18 residues long. CDR1 LGHNA and CDR2 YNFKEQ come from the germline V gene. The CDR3 DNA is TGTGCCAGCAGCCAAGATAGACTAGCGGGGTCCAACACAGATACGCAGTATTTT. Encoded protein: CASSQDRLAGSNTDTQYF.

The V gene is TRBV6-6, the J gene TRBJ2-5; 10 bases match TRBD2. V dropped 4 bases and J dropped 6; count of bases not matched to a gene: 5. The CDR3 length is 14 residues. Germline V CDR1 and CDR2: MNHNY, SVGAGI (reference sequence). The CDR3 bases are TGTGCCAGCAGTTCAGCTAGCGGGAGTCAGACCCAGTACTTC. This encodes CASSSASGSQTQYF.

This clonotype was counted only a few times. CDR3 sequence: CASNGGQETQYF. DNA of the CDR3: TGTGCCAGCAATGGGGGGCAAGAGACCCAGTACTTC. V usage is TRBV2 and J usage is TRBJ2-5, with D possibly being TRBD2 (6 bases). Trimming stripped 7 bases from V and 2 bases from J, with 8 bases between. Germline assignment: CDR1 SNHLY and CDR2 FYNNEI. This CDR3 is 12 amino acids long. Using reference TRBV2 and TRBJ2-5 for the parts outside the CDR3, the full variable domain is EPEVTQTPSHQVTQMGQEVILRCVPISNHLYFYWYRQILGQKVEFLVSFYNNEISEKSEIFDDQFSVERPDGSNFTLKIRSTKLEDSAMYFCASNGGQETQYFGPGTRLLVL.

The J gene is TRBJ2-5, the V gene TRBV20-1; perhaps TRBD2 as D (5 bases). CDR3 length equals 13 residues. V lost 3 bases, J lost 0 bases, and 8 bases lay in between. The germline V gene has CDR1 DFQATT and CDR2 SNEGSKA (reference sequence). CDR3 region: CSASTRHQETQYF. CDR3 nucleotides: TGCAGTGCTAGTACTAGACACCAAGAGACCCAGTACTTC.

In its sample, this clonotype was seen a few times. The chain joins TRBV4-1 to TRBJ2-1, with D tentatively TRBD1 or TRBD2 (6 bases each). CDR3 length equals 15 residues. Between the trimmed V and J ends, which lost 1 base and 10 bases, there was a span of 17 bases. From germline, CDR1 is MGHRA and CDR2 YSYEKL. The CDR3, as DNA: TGCGCCAGCAGCCAAGTGGGGACTGAAGGGGGGGAGCAGTTCTTC. It yields the protein CASSQVGTEGGEQFF.

As concerns this clonotype: Possible read error: a much larger clone is one base away. The chain combines TRBV12-3 or TRBV12-4 with TRBJ2-3; D perhaps matches TRBD1 (5 bases). The CDR3 runs 15 residues. The CDR3 nucleotides read TGTGCCAGCAGTTTGGTAGGGGTGAGCACAGATGCGCAGTATTTT. This codes for CASSLVGVSTDAQYF.